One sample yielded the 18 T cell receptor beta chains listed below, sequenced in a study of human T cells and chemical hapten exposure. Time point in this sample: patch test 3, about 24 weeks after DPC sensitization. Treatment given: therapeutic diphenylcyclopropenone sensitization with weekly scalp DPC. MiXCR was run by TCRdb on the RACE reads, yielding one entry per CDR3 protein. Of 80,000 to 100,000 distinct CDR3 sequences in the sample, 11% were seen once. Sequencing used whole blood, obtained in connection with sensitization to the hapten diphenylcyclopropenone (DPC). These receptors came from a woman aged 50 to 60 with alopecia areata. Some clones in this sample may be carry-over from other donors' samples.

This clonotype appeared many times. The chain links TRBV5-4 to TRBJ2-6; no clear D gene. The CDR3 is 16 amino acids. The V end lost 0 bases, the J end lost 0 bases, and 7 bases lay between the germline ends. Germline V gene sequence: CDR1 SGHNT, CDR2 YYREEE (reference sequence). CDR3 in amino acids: CASSLDSPSGANVLTF. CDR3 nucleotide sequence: TGTGCCAGCAGCTTGGACAGCCCCTCTGGGGCCAACGTCCTGACTTTC.

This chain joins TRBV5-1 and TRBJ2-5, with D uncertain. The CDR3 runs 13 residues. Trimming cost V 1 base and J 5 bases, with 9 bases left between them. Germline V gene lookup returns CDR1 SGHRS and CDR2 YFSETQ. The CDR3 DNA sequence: TGCGCCAGCAGCTTGAACCCCCGGGAGACCCAGTACTTC. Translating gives CASSLNPRETQYF.

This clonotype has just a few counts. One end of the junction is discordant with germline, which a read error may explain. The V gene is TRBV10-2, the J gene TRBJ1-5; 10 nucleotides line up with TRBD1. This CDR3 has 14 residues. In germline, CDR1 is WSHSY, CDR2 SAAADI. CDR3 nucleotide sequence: TGCGCCAGTAGTGGACAGGGGGTCGGTCAGCCCCAGCATTTT. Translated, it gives CASSGQGVGQPQHF.

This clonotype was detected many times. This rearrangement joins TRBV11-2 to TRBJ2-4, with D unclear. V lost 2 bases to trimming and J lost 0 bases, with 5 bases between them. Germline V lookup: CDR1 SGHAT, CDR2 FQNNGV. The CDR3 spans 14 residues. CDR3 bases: TGTGCCAGCAGCTTAAACAGAGCCAAAAACATTCAGTACTTC. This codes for CASSLNRAKNIQYF.

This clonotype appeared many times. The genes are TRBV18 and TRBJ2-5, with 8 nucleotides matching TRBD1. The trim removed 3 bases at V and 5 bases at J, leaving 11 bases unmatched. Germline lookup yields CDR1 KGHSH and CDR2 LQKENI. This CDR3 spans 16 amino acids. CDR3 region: CASSPNRRGLGETQYF. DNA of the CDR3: TGTGCCAGCTCACCCAACCGCAGGGGGCTAGGGGAGACCCAGTACTTC.

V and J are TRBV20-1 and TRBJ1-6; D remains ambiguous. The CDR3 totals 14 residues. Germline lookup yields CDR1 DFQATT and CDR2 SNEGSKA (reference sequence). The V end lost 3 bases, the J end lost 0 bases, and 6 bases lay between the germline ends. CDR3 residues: CSARQSSYNSPLHF. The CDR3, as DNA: TGCAGTGCTAGGCAGAGCTCCTATAATTCACCCCTCCACTTT.

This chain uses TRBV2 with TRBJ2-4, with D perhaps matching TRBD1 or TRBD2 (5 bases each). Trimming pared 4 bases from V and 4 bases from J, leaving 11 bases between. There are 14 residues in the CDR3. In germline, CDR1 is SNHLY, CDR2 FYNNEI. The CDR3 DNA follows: TGTGCCAGCAGTGGGGGGACGGCGAAAAACATTCAGTACTTC. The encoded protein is CASSGGTAKNIQYF.

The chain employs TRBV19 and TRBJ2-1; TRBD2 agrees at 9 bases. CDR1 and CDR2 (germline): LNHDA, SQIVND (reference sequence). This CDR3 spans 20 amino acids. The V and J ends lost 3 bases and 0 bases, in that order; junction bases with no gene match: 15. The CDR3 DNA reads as TGTGCCAGTAGTATCTCACTATCCCCTAGCGGGGCCTTCTCCTACAATGAGCAGTTCTTC. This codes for CASSISLSPSGAFSYNEQFF.

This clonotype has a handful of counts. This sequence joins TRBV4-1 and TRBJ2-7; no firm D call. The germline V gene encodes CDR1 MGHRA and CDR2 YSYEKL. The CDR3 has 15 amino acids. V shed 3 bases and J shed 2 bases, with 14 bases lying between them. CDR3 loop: CASSQAPGQPYEQYF. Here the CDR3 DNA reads TGCGCCAGCAGCCAGGCCCCGGGCCAACCCTACGAGCAGTACTTC.

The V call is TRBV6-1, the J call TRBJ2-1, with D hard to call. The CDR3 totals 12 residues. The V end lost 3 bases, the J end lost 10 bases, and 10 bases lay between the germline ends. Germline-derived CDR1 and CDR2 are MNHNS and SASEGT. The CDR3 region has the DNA TGTGCCAGCAGTGATCGAATCAAGGAGCAGTTCTTC. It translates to CASSDRIKEQFF.

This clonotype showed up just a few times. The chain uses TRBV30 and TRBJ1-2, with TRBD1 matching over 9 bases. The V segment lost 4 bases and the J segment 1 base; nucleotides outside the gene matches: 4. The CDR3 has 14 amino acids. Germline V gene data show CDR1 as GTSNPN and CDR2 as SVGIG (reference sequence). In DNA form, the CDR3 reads TGTGCCTGGATTCGACAGGGGGTTAACTATGGCTACACCTTC. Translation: CAWIRQGVNYGYTF. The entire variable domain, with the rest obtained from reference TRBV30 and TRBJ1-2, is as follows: SQTIHQWPATLVQPVGSPLSLECTVEGTSNPNLYWYRQAAGRGLQLLFYSVGIGQISSEVPQNLSASRPQDRQFILSSKKLLLSDSGFYLCAWIRQGVNYGYTFGSGTRLTVV.

CDR3 loop: CASSGRSNTEAFF. CDR3 DNA sequence: TGTGCCAGCAGTGGGAGGTCGAACACTGAAGCTTTCTTT. V is TRBV28 and J is TRBJ1-1, with D unresolved. Between the trimmed V and J ends, which lost 5 bases and 1 base, there was a span of 8 bases. The CDR3 covers 13 residues. Germline assignment: CDR1 MDHEN and CDR2 SYDVKM. Drawing the rest from reference TRBV28 and TRBJ1-1, the complete variable domain is DVKVTQSSRYLVKRTGEKVFLECVQDMDHENMFWYRQDPGLGLRLIYFSYDVKMKEKGDIPEGYSVSREKKERFSLILESASTNQTSMYLCASSGRSNTEAFFGQGTRLTVV.

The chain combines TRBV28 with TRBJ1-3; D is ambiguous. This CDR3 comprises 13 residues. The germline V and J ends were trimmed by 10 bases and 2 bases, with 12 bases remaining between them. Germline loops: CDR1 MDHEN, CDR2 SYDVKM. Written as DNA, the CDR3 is TGTGCCACCGGCATGGGAGCTGGAAACACCATATATTTT. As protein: CATGMGAGNTIYF.

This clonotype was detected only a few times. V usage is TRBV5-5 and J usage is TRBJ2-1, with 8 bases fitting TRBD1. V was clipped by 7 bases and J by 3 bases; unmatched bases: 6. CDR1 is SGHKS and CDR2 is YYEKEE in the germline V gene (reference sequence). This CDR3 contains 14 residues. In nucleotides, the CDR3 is TGTGCCAGCGGAGGACAGGGTGGCTACAATGAGCAGTTCTTC. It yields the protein CASGGQGGYNEQFF.

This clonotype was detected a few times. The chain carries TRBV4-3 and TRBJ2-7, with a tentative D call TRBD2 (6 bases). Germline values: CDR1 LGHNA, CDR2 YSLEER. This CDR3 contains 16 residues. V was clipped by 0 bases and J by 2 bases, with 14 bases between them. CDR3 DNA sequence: TGCGCCAGCAGCCAAGATTTTGGCGGGATCCCCTACGAGCAGTACTTC. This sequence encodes CASSQDFGGIPYEQYF.

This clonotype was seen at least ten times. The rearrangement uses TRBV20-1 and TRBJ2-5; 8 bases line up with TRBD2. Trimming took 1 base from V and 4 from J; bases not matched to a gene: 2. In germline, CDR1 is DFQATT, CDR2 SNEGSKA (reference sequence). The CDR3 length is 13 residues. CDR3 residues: CSARAGGSETQYF. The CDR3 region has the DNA TGCAGTGCTAGAGCGGGAGGGTCAGAGACCCAGTACTTC.

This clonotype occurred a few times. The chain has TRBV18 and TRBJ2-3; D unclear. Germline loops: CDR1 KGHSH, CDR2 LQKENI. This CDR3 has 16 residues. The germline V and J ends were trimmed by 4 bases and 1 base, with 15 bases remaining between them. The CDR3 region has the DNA TGTGCCAGCTCACAGACGAAGGGTTGGGGCACAGATACGCAGTATTTT. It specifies CASSQTKGWGTDTQYF.

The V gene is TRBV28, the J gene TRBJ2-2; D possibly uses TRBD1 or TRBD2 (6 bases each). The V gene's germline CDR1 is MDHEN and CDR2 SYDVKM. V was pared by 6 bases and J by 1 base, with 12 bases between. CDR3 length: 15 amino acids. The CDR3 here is CASSLGGMNTGELFF. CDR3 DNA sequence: TGTGCCAGCAGCCTAGGGGGGATGAACACCGGGGAGCTGTTTTTT.